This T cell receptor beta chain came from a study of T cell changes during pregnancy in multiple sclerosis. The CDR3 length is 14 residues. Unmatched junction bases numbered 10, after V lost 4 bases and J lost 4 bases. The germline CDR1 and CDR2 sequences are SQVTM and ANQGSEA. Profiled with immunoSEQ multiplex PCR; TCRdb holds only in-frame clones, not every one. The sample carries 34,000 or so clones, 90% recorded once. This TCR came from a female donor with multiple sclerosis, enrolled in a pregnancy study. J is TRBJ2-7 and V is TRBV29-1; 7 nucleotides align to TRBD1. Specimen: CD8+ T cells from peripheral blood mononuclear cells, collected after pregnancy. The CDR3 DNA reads TGCAGCGTTGCAGGTGACAGGGTGACTTACGAGCAGTACTTC. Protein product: CSVAGDRVTYEQYF.